This TCR beta chain is drawn from a study of OX40 agonist ivuxolimab in advanced cancers. Study background: Ivuxolimab is a fully human IgG2 antibody that activates OX40 (CD134). Mean age approximately 55 years, range about 20 to 90; around 80% male.

TCRdb's table, derived via immunoSEQ multiplex PCR, lists solely in-frame clones and lacks some. The table includes some 96,000 clones, roughly 83% detected once. The CDR3 length is 16 residues. Germline V gene data show CDR1 as MDHEN and CDR2 as SYDVKM. Trimming left V 7 bases short and J 0 bases short, with 18 bases between. This TCR came from an adult with an advanced solid tumor such as melanoma, head and neck, liver or kidney cancer. The material sequenced was CD4+ or CD8+ T cells sorted from blood, taken in a trial of the OX40 agonist ivuxolimab. This chain connects TRBV28 to TRBJ2-5; possible D gene TRBD1, 6 bases. The CDR3 DNA follows: TGTGCCAGCACCTCGTCTGGGGACACCCACCAAGAGACCCAGTACTTC. Encoded protein: CASTSSGDTHQETQYF.